This T cell receptor beta chain was documented in a study of cytomegalovirus exposure and HLA in healthy donors. Use of 60 Vbeta and 13 Jbeta primers characterized the PCR. The method was immunoSEQ multiplex PCR; TCRdb's version includes in-frame clones alone and lacks a portion of them. This sample has some 170,000 clones, with approximately 80% found just once. V was trimmed by 3 bases and J by 10 bases, leaving 19 bases between them. Germline CDR1 ENHRY, CDR2 SYGVKD. The CDR3 is made up of 16 amino acids. What was sequenced was PBMCs. The chain is built from TRBV10-3 and TRBJ1-6; D is possibly TRBD1 (6 bases). This sequence originates from a woman between 50 and 59 years old in good health and CMV-seronegative. CDR3 bases: TGTGCCATCAGTGATCCAGGGACAAACCCCCGATCACCCCTCCACTTT. Its translation is CAISDPGTNPRSPLHF.